The entry below gives a single T cell receptor beta chain sequence along with its context. This entry comes from a study of blood T cell repertoires in COVID-19. Study-wide background: Acute and convalescent COVID-19 samples came from the United States, Italy and Spain. The cDNA or gDNA used as material had been derived from T cells, B-cell-depleted T cells, or PBMCs.

Per the original data handling: Quantification of nucleated cells was approximated via reference gene primer amplification. Measured with immunoSEQ multiplex PCR; TCRdb has only the in-frame clones, and not every one. For V, J and clone size, that table is used; D and trimming come from the DNA. This table has 59,000 or so clones, roughly four fifths appearing once. V lost 7 bases and J lost 9; bases outside the gene matches: 10. CDR1 and CDR2 from the germline V gene are MNHEY and SVGAGI. This CDR3 has 15 residues. The sample taken for sequencing was peripheral blood. This TCR was recovered from a human donor in a cohort sampled during active COVID-19. The chain employs TRBV6-5 and TRBJ1-6, with 9 bases fitting TRBD1. The CDR3 region has the DNA TGTGCCAGCACTCGCGAGGGACAGGGAAGTTCACCCCTCCACTTT. Its protein is CASTREGQGSSPLHF.